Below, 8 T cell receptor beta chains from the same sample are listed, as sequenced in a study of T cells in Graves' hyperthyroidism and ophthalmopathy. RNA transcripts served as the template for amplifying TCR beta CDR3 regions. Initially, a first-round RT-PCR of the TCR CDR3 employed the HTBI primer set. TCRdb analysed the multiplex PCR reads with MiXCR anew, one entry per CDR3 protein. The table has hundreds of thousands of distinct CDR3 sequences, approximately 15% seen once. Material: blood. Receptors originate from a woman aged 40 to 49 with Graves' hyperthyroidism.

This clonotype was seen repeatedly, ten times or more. The CDR3 DNA sequence: TGTGCCAGCACCACGCGGGGAACTCGCGGCCACACTGAAGCTTTCTTT. Its protein product is CASTTRGTRGHTEAFF. The chain uses TRBV27 and TRBJ1-1, with D unclear. CDR1 and CDR2 (germline): MNHEY, SMNVEV (reference sequence). Trimming cost V 7 bases and J 3 bases, with 21 bases left between them. The CDR3 is 16 residues long.

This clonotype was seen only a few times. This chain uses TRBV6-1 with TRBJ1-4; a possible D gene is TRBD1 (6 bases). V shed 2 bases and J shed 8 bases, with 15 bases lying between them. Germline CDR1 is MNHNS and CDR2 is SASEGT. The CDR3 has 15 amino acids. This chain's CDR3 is CASSENQGTGEKLFF. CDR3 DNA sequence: TGTGCCAGCAGTGAAAATCAGGGGACGGGAGAAAAACTGTTTTTT.

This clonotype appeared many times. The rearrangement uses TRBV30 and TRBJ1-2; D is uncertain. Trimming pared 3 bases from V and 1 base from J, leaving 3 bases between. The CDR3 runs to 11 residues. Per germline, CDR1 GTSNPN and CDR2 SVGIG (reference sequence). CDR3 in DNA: TGTGCCTGGAGGGATAACTATGGCTACACCTTC. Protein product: CAWRDNYGYTF.

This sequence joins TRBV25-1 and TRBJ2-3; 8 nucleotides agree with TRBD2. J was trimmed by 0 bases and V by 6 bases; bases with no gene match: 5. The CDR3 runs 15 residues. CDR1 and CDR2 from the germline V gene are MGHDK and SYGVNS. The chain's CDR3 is CASSTSGPSTDTQYF. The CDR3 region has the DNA TGTGCCAGCAGCACTAGCGGACCTAGCACAGATACGCAGTATTTT.

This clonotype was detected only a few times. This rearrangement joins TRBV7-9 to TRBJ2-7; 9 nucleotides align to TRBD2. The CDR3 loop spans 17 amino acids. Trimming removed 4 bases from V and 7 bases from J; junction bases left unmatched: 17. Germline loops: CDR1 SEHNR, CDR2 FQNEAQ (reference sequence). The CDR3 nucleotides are TGTGCCAGCAGCTCATCGGGGTTGCGGGAGGGCCACCAAGAGCAGTACTTC. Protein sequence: CASSSSGLREGHQEQYF.

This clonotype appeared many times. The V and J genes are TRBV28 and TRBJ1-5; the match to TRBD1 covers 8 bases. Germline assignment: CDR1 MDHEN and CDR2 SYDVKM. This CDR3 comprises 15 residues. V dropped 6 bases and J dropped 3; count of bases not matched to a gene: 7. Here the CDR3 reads CASRKRQGLNQPQHF. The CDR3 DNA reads TGTGCCAGCAGAAAGAGACAGGGGCTCAATCAGCCCCAGCATTTT.

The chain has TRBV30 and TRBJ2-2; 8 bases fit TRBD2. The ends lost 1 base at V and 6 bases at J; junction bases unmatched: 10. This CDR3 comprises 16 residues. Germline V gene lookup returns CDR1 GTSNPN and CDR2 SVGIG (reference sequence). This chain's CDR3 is CAWSAQAGVGAGELFF. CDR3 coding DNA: TGTGCCTGGAGTGCCCAAGCGGGAGTTGGGGCCGGGGAGCTGTTTTTT.

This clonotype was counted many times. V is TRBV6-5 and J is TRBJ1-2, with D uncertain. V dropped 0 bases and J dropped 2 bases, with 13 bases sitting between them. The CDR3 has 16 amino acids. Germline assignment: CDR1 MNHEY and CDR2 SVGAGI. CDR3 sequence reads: CASSYSRTGGNYGYTF. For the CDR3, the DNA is TGTGCCAGCAGTTACTCGAGGACGGGCGGAAACTATGGCTACACCTTC.